Presented here are 26 T cell receptor beta chains from one specimen sequenced in a study of blood T cell repertoires in COVID-19. Some clones are missing from TCRdb's copy, which holds only in-frame ones; the method was immunoSEQ multiplex PCR. The sample includes 70,000 or so clones, about 85% of them seen just once. Source material: peripheral blood. These receptors were taken from a man aged 80 or over with acute or convalescent COVID-19.

The V and J genes are TRBV13 and TRBJ2-5, with D maybe TRBD1 (6 bases). The CDR3 is 14 amino acids. Trimming took off 1 base at V and 4 bases at J, with 10 bases between the two ends. Germline lookup yields CDR1 PRHDT and CDR2 FYEKMQ (reference sequence). The CDR3 nucleotides are TGTGCCAGCAGCTTAGACAGGGCAGCAGAGACCCAGTACTTC. Translation: CASSLDRAAETQYF.

V gene TRBV9 combines with J gene TRBJ2-3; maybe TRBD1 (6 bases). This CDR3 is built from 15 residues. Trimming removed 4 bases from V and 2 bases from J, with 14 bases in between. Germline V CDR1 and CDR2: SGDLS, YYNGEE. The DNA for the CDR3 is TGTGCCAGCAGCCTTCGGACAGTACCCACAGATACGCAGTATTTT. Translated, it gives CASSLRTVPTDTQYF.

The genes are TRBV4-2 and TRBJ2-7, with 7 bases matching TRBD1. The CDR3 sequence is 15 residues long. V shed 1 base and J 2 bases; nucleotides not matched to a gene: 5. The germline CDR1 and CDR2 sequences are LGHNA and YNFKEQ. CDR3 region: CASSQVWDSPYEQYF. The CDR3, as DNA: TGTGCCAGCAGCCAAGTTTGGGACAGTCCCTACGAGCAGTACTTC.

This clone was found a few times. V is TRBV7-9 and J is TRBJ2-7; 9 positions agree with TRBD1. Germline V CDR1 and CDR2: SEHNR, FQNEAQ (reference sequence). The CDR3 length is 14 residues. Trimming took 5 bases from V and 6 from J; bases not matched to a gene: 8. CDR3 in DNA: TGTGCCAGCAGCCTTTGGACAGGGGAGGGCGAGCAGTACTTC. This translates into CASSLWTGEGEQYF.

This chain uses TRBV4-2 with TRBJ2-5, with D maybe TRBD1 (6 bases). The V end lost 0 bases, the J end lost 5 bases, and 13 bases lay between the germline ends. The CDR3 extends over 15 amino acids. The germline V gene encodes CDR1 LGHNA and CDR2 YNFKEQ. In DNA, the CDR3 is TGTGCCAGCAGCCAAGATCACAGGGCGGCGGAGACCCAGTACTTC. Translation gives CASSQDHRAAETQYF.

The rearrangement joins TRBV5-6 to TRBJ2-4; D not resolved. The germline V gene encodes CDR1 SGHDT and CDR2 YYEEEE. Trimming removed 0 bases at V and 4 bases at J, with 8 bases between. The CDR3 is made up of 14 amino acids. In DNA form, the CDR3 reads TGTGCCAGCAGCTTGGGGCAGGCGAAAAACATTCAGTACTTC. This encodes CASSLGQAKNIQYF.

The V call is TRBV10-2, the J call TRBJ1-1, with a weak D call TRBD1 (5 bases). Germline V gene lookup returns CDR1 WSHSY and CDR2 SAAADI. This CDR3 region has 13 residues. Trimming removed 6 bases from V and 4 bases from J, with 12 bases in between. For the CDR3, the DNA is TGCGCCAGCAGGCGGCGGGGCACCACTGAAGCTTTCTTT. It encodes CASRRRGTTEAFF.

To note about this clone: Different DNA sequences within this sample yield the same CDR3. The chain recombines TRBV5-6 with TRBJ2-5; TRBD1 agrees at 7 bases. V was pared by 1 base and J by 5 bases, with 5 bases of the junction left unmatched. Germline loops: CDR1 SGHDT, CDR2 YYEEEE. This CDR3 is built from 14 residues. CDR3 sequence: CASSLTGVGETQYF. CDR3 sequence (DNA): TGTGCCAGCAGCTTGACAGGGGTAGGGGAGACCCAGTACTTC. Variable domain in full (rest from reference TRBV5-6 and TRBJ2-5): DAGVTQSPTHLIKTRGQQVTLRCSPKSGHDTVSWYQQALGQGPQFIFQYYEEEERQRGNFPDRFSGHQFPNYSSELNVNALLLGDSALYLCASSLTGVGETQYFGPGTRLLVL.

This chain joins TRBV6-5 and TRBJ1-2; 10 bases fit TRBD1. This CDR3 comprises 14 residues. CDR1 and CDR2 from the germline V gene are MNHEY and SVGAGI. Unmatched junction bases numbered 9, after V lost 6 bases and J lost 8 bases. CDR3 protein: CASSSHGTGVGYTF. The CDR3 DNA is TGTGCCAGCAGCTCCCACGGGACAGGGGTAGGCTACACCTTC.

The V and J genes are TRBV5-1 and TRBJ2-1; 11 bases are shared with TRBD2. J was trimmed by 7 bases and V by 2 bases; bases with no gene match: 2. The CDR3 extends over 14 amino acids. Germline V gene lookup returns CDR1 SGHRS and CDR2 YFSETQ. In DNA, the CDR3 is TGCGCCAGCAGCTTCGGACTAGCGGGTAATGAGCAGTTCTTC. Encoded protein: CASSFGLAGNEQFF. The entire variable domain, with the rest obtained from reference TRBV5-1 and TRBJ2-1, is as follows: KAGVTQTPRYLIKTRGQQVTLSCSPISGHRSVSWYQQTPGQGLQFLFEYFSETQRNKGNFPGRFSGRQFSNSRSEMNVSTLELGDSALYLCASSFGLAGNEQFFGPGTRLTVL.

The V and J genes are TRBV5-1 and TRBJ1-1; TRBD1 aligns across 9 bases. Germline values: CDR1 SGHRS, CDR2 YFSETQ. V lost 4 bases, J lost 6 bases, and 4 bases stayed unmatched. The CDR3 has 13 amino acids. CDR3 in amino acids: CASSRTGVPEAFF. The CDR3, as DNA: TGCGCCAGCAGCAGGACAGGGGTACCTGAAGCTTTCTTT.

In the case of this clone: Other DNA sequences in this sample translate to the same CDR3. V usage is TRBV30 and J usage is TRBJ1-5, with D possibly matching TRBD1 (5 bases). Germline V CDR1 and CDR2: GTSNPN, SVGIG (reference sequence). Trimming left V 0 bases short and J 3 bases short, with 12 bases between. The CDR3 consists of 15 residues. The CDR3 here is CAWSVGQGANQPQHF. The CDR3 region has the DNA TGTGCCTGGAGTGTCGGGCAGGGCGCCAATCAGCCCCAGCATTTT.

The rearrangement joins TRBV10-3 to TRBJ2-7, with D possibly matching TRBD2 (6 bases). V lost 7 bases and J 3 bases, leaving 16 bases between the germline ends. CDR1 is ENHRY, CDR2 SYGVKD, per germline. The length of the CDR3 is 14 residues. The CDR3 nucleotides are TGTGCCATCAAAGGGGAACTAGCCATCTACGAGCAGTACTTC. Protein product: CAIKGELAIYEQYF.

The chain combines TRBV6-6 with TRBJ2-7; D perhaps matches TRBD2 (6 bases). V gave up 5 bases and J gave up 2 bases, with 16 bases separating them. CDR3 size: 15 residues. Germline CDR1 reads MNHNY; CDR2 reads SVGAGI (reference sequence). The DNA of the CDR3 is TGTGCCAGCAGTACTGGACTAAATTTGCCCTACGAGCAGTACTTC. Translated: CASSTGLNLPYEQYF.

V usage is TRBV9 and J usage is TRBJ2-1; 9 positions match TRBD2. From germline, CDR1 is SGDLS and CDR2 YYNGEE. V trimming: 0 bases; J trimming: 7 bases; junction bases outside the gene matches: 8. CDR3 length: 16 amino acids. CDR3 sequence (DNA): TGTGCCAGCAGCGTAGTAGCTAGCGGGGTGGGGAATGAGCAGTTCTTC. Residues: CASSVVASGVGNEQFF.

In its sample, this clone was seen once. The gene calls are TRBV9 and TRBJ2-1; possibly TRBD2 for D (5 bases). The V end was cut by 5 bases, the J end by 5 bases, with 11 bases between. The CDR3 has 13 amino acids. Germline V lookup: CDR1 SGDLS, CDR2 YYNGEE. The CDR3 DNA reads TGTGCCAGCAGTCTCCTAGCCCACAATGAGCAGTTCTTC. As protein: CASSLLAHNEQFF.

CDR3 in DNA: TGTGCCAGCAGTTCGAGGACAGGGGCGTTCAATCAGCCCCAGCATTTT. Residues: CASSSRTGAFNQPQHF. The V and J genes are TRBV6-2 or TRBV6-3 and TRBJ1-5, with 9 bases matching TRBD1. The CDR3 covers 16 residues. Germline values: CDR1 MNHEY, CDR2 SVGEGT. The V gene end was trimmed by 4 bases and the J gene end by 3 bases; junction bases not matched to a gene: 7.

The chain combines TRBV5-5 with TRBJ2-2; D unresolved. V was pared by 1 base and J by 1 base, with 8 bases between. Germline assignment: CDR1 SGHKS and CDR2 YYEKEE (reference sequence). The CDR3 is 15 amino acids. CDR3 amino acids: CASSLPAGNTGELFF. In DNA, the CDR3 is TGTGCCAGCAGCTTGCCCGCAGGGAACACCGGGGAGCTGTTTTTT.

V and J are TRBV29-1 and TRBJ2-7, with 9 positions matching TRBD1. This CDR3 has 12 amino acids. Germline-derived CDR1 and CDR2 are SQVTM and ANQGSEA. The junction had 6 bases not matched to a gene; V was cut back by 6 bases and J by 6 bases. CDR3 bases: TGCAGCGTGGGACAGGGATCAACCGAGCAGTACTTC. Encoded protein: CSVGQGSTEQYF.

The chain joins TRBV10-1 to TRBJ2-1, with 9 bases aligning to TRBD1. The CDR3 extends over 15 amino acids. CDR1 is WNHNN and CDR2 is SYGVQD in the germline V gene (reference sequence). Trimming removed 6 bases from V and 7 bases from J; junction bases left unmatched: 10. CDR3 sequence: CASSLTGGALNEQFF. In DNA form, the CDR3 reads TGCGCCAGCAGCCTTACAGGGGGCGCTTTAAATGAGCAGTTCTTC.

The chain is built from TRBV6-6 and TRBJ2-1; TRBD1 aligns across 7 bases. Per germline, CDR1 MNHNY and CDR2 SVGAGI (reference sequence). The CDR3 is made up of 15 amino acids. After removal of 10 bases from V and 10 bases from J, the junction contained 19 bases not matched to a gene. CDR3 sequence reads: CAINTQAQGSGEQFF. The CDR3 DNA reads as TGTGCCATCAACACCCAGGCACAGGGGTCAGGGGAGCAGTTCTTC.

This chain joins TRBV10-2 and TRBJ1-2; the D is unclear. The CDR3 totals 15 residues. V was trimmed by 0 bases and J by 8 bases, leaving 16 bases between them. The germline gives CDR1 WSHSY, CDR2 SAAADI. The CDR3 region is CASSESLTSPTGYTF. The CDR3 region has the DNA TGCGCCAGCAGTGAGTCGCTCACCTCTCCGACAGGCTACACCTTC.

The chain joins TRBV6-2 or TRBV6-3 to TRBJ1-5, with D possibly TRBD1 on 6 matching bases. The CDR3 loop spans 14 amino acids. Trimming took off 5 bases at V and 1 base at J, with 9 bases between the two ends. Germline V lookup: CDR1 MNHEY, CDR2 SVGEGT. CDR3 nucleotide sequence: TGTGCCAGCAGTCGAGGGGGAAGCAATCAGCCCCAGCATTTT. Translation gives CASSRGGSNQPQHF.

The chain carries TRBV25-1 and TRBJ1-2; weak D call: TRBD1 (5 bases). Germline CDR1 and CDR2: MGHDK and SYGVNS. Trimming removed 4 bases from V and 4 bases from J, with 10 bases in between. This CDR3 is built from 13 residues. This chain's CDR3 is CASSATDLYGYTF. CDR3 nucleotide sequence: TGTGCCAGCAGTGCGACAGACCTCTATGGCTACACCTTC.

The chain has TRBV2 and TRBJ1-2, with 8 bases that match TRBD1. This CDR3 is built from 14 residues. V was pared by 2 bases and J by 3 bases, with 2 bases of the junction left unmatched. Germline-derived CDR1 and CDR2 are SNHLY and FYNNEI. DNA of the CDR3: TGTGCCAGCAGTGAACAGGGGGCATACTATGGCTACACCTTC. Its protein is CASSEQGAYYGYTF.

The chain links TRBV28 to TRBJ1-5, with TRBD1 matching over 10 bases. Per the germline V gene, CDR1 is MDHEN and CDR2 is SYDVKM. This CDR3 has 16 amino acids. The J segment lost 4 bases and the V segment lost 6 bases, leaving 9 bases of the junction unmatched. As DNA, the CDR3 is TGTGCCAGCAGCCCACCCCGGACAGGGGGTAATCAGCCCCAGCATTTT. It is translated as CASSPPRTGGNQPQHF.